The 26 T cell receptor beta chains listed next were all sequenced from one sample in a study of identical twins. TCRdb re-called the 5' RACE reads with MiXCR, one entry per CDR3 protein. Among about 890,000 distinct CDR3 sequences listed, 9% to 15% were seen once. This sample was also put to use in a study of yellow fever vaccine responses in identical twins.

The sequencing input was PBMCs. Receptors originate from a young woman in good health.

DNA of the CDR3: TGCAGCGTTGAAGACGACCGGGACGGAGTAGCCTACGAGCAGTACTTC. This codes for CSVEDDRDGVAYEQYF. The chain recombines TRBV29-1 with TRBJ2-7; D may match TRBD1 or TRBD2 (5 bases each). From germline, CDR1 is SQVTM and CDR2 ANQGSEA. V dropped 0 bases and J dropped 2 bases, with 17 bases sitting between them. The CDR3 is 16 amino acids.

The rearrangement uses TRBV5-1 and TRBJ2-3, with TRBD1 identical over 9 bases. Germline assignment: CDR1 SGHRS and CDR2 YFSETQ. CDR3 length: 16 amino acids. Losses at the gene ends were 3 bases for V and 2 bases for J; bases not matched to a gene: 7. In DNA, the CDR3 is TGCGCCAGCAGCTCGAGGACAGGGGCGAACACAGATACGCAGTATTTT. This encodes CASSSRTGANTDTQYF.

This clonotype was counted at least ten times. The CDR3: CASSSADRGATNEKLFF. DNA of the CDR3: TGTGCCAGCAGTTCCGCGGACAGGGGGGCAACTAATGAAAAACTGTTTTTT. The V gene is TRBV12-3 or TRBV12-4, the J gene TRBJ1-4, with 10 bases that match TRBD1. V gave up 4 bases and J gave up 0 bases; unmatched junction bases: 5. CDR3 length: 17 amino acids.

This sequence joins TRBV12-3 or TRBV12-4 and TRBJ2-6; D uncertain. The CDR3 is made up of 13 amino acids. V lost 6 bases to trimming and J lost 0 bases, with 3 bases between them. The CDR3 sequence is CASRHSGANVLTF. The CDR3 region has the DNA TGTGCCAGCAGACACTCTGGGGCCAACGTCCTGACTTTC.

The chain has TRBV28 and TRBJ2-1; possibly TRBD1 for D (5 bases). The CDR3 has 17 residues. Germline lookup yields CDR1 MDHEN and CDR2 SYDVKM. The ends were cut back, 3 bases at V and 5 bases at J, with 20 bases in the middle. The CDR3 nucleotides are TGTGCCAGCAGTTTCGTAAGACAGCTTATCGGCAACAATGAGCAGTTCTTC. Protein sequence: CASSFVRQLIGNNEQFF.

The DNA for the CDR3 is TGCAGTGCCCCTACAGGGTCTAATCGTGAAAAACTGTTTTTT. Translating it yields CSAPTGSNREKLFF. The chain is built from TRBV20-1 and TRBJ1-4; a possible D gene is TRBD1 (6 bases). Trimming pared 6 bases from V and 7 bases from J, leaving 18 bases between. Germline lookup yields CDR1 DFQATT and CDR2 SNEGSKA (reference sequence). The CDR3 has 14 amino acids.

This clonotype was counted many times. This chain connects TRBV12-3 or TRBV12-4 to TRBJ2-2, with D hard to call. V lost 7 bases, J lost 6 bases, and 15 bases lay in between. This CDR3 spans 14 amino acids. In DNA, the CDR3 is TGTGCCAGCACCTCTGGTCCCCCAGCCGGGGAGCTGTTTTTT. Its protein is CASTSGPPAGELFF.

V is TRBV20-1 and J is TRBJ2-3; TRBD2 matches at 12 bases. This CDR3 region has 15 residues. The ends lost 6 bases at V and 3 bases at J; junction bases unmatched: 7. Germline values: CDR1 DFQATT, CDR2 SNEGSKA (reference sequence). This CDR3 is CSASRTSGTTDTQYF. The CDR3 nucleotides read TGCAGTGCGAGTAGGACTAGCGGGACGACAGATACGCAGTATTTT.

This clonotype was detected ten times or more. The chain combines TRBV24-1 with TRBJ2-3, with TRBD1 as a possible D gene (5 bases). The CDR3 has 11 amino acids. The germline CDR1 and CDR2 sequences are KGHDR and SFDVKD. V was pared by 7 bases and J by 6 bases, with 7 bases between. The CDR3 DNA follows: TGTGCCACCAGACAGGCGGATACGCAGTATTTT. It encodes CATRQADTQYF.

The gene calls are TRBV5-1 and TRBJ2-3; D unclear. The CDR3 runs to 13 residues. V gave up 4 bases and J gave up 2 bases, with 8 bases separating them. Germline V lookup: CDR1 SGHRS, CDR2 YFSETQ. CDR3 DNA: TGCGCCAGCAGCAAAATTGACACAGATACGCAGTATTTT. As protein: CASSKIDTDTQYF.

A few counts support this clonotype. This chain links TRBV4-1 with TRBJ2-2, with 7 bases identical to TRBD1. The trim removed 1 base at V and 6 bases at J, leaving 5 bases unmatched. Germline V gene data show CDR1 as MGHRA and CDR2 as YSYEKL. CDR3 length equals 15 residues. CDR3 residues: CASSQGQGRSGELFF. The CDR3 DNA reads TGCGCCAGCAGCCAAGGACAGGGCCGATCCGGGGAGCTGTTTTTT.

This clonotype was seen a handful of times. The chain uses TRBV5-5 and TRBJ2-2, with D unclear. This CDR3 has 15 amino acids. Trimming removed 4 bases at V and 4 bases at J, with 14 bases between. Germline CDR1 reads SGHKS; CDR2 reads YYEKEE (reference sequence). For the CDR3, the DNA is TGTGCCAGCAGCGCTAGGGCAGTAACCACCGGGGAGCTGTTTTTT. Amino acids: CASSARAVTTGELFF.

The V call is TRBV20-1, the J call TRBJ2-2; perhaps TRBD2 as D (6 bases). Trimming left V 2 bases short and J 5 bases short, with 15 bases between. Germline V CDR1 and CDR2: DFQATT, SNEGSKA (reference sequence). This CDR3 is built from 15 residues. The CDR3 is CSARSLAGRTGELFF. The DNA of the CDR3 is TGCAGTGCTAGATCTTTGGCAGGGAGGACCGGGGAGCTGTTTTTT.

The genes are TRBV5-1 and TRBJ2-5; perhaps TRBD1 as D (5 bases). Germline CDR1 is SGHRS and CDR2 is YFSETQ. This CDR3 comprises 14 residues. V was shortened by 5 bases and J by 1 base, with 12 bases between the two germline ends. In nucleotides, the CDR3 is TGCGCCAGCAGGCTACGACAGTTCCAAGAGACCCAGTACTTC. Translation gives CASRLRQFQETQYF.

This clonotype was seen ten or more times. The chain combines TRBV6-1 with TRBJ2-3; 7 positions agree with TRBD2. V trimming: 8 bases; J trimming: 2 bases; junction bases outside the gene matches: 10. Germline V gene sequence: CDR1 MNHNS, CDR2 SASEGT. CDR3 length: 15 residues. The CDR3 DNA is TGTGCCAGCCGGGACTACCCCCTTTACACAGATACGCAGTATTTT. The encoded protein is CASRDYPLYTDTQYF.

This clonotype came up a few times. The chain uses TRBV19 and TRBJ2-1, with 10 bases that match TRBD2. CDR3 length equals 16 residues. V shed 7 bases, J shed 9 bases, and the junction held 15 bases outside the gene matches. CDR1 is LNHDA, CDR2 SQIVND, per germline (reference sequence). The CDR3 DNA sequence: TGTGCCAGTACCCCCGGCCTACTAGCGGGGCGCGGTGAGCAGTTCTTC. Its protein is CASTPGLLAGRGEQFF.

This clonotype was picked up a small number of times. The rearrangement uses TRBV12-3 or TRBV12-4 and TRBJ2-2; TRBD2 is a possible D gene (6 bases). CDR3 length: 13 amino acids. Between the trimmed V and J ends, which lost 5 bases and 6 bases, there was a span of 10 bases. CDR3 loop: CASSIGTPGELFF. The DNA of the CDR3 is TGTGCCAGCAGTATCGGGACTCCCGGGGAGCTGTTTTTT.

This clonotype was observed a handful of times. This chain connects TRBV19 to TRBJ2-1, with D maybe TRBD1 (6 bases). V lost 3 bases and J lost 11, with 17 bases in between. This CDR3 is 14 amino acids long. The germline V gene encodes CDR1 LNHDA and CDR2 SQIVND (reference sequence). This CDR3 reads CASSIASFGQQQFF. The CDR3 region has the DNA TGTGCCAGTAGTATTGCTTCGTTCGGACAGCAGCAGTTCTTC.

This clonotype was recorded at least ten times. The V and J genes are TRBV10-3 and TRBJ2-7; 10 bases fit TRBD2. Germline assignment: CDR1 ENHRY and CDR2 SYGVKD. Trimming cost V 3 bases and J 0 bases; bases outside gene matches: 8. The CDR3 has 17 amino acids. The CDR3, as DNA: TGTGCCATCAGTGATATATCTAGCGGGAGTCTCTCCTACGAGCAGTACTTC. Its translation: CAISDISSGSLSYEQYF.

This clonotype was detected a few times. The rearrangement uses TRBV5-1 and TRBJ2-1; 8 nucleotides match TRBD1. CDR1 and CDR2 (germline): SGHRS, YFSETQ. V was clipped by 0 bases and J by 4 bases; unmatched bases: 6. The CDR3 consists of 16 residues. CDR3 amino acids: CASSLVSRDRYNEQFF. The CDR3 DNA reads TGCGCCAGCAGCTTGGTGTCCCGGGACAGGTACAATGAGCAGTTCTTC.

The V gene is TRBV4-1, the J gene TRBJ2-1; tentative D call: TRBD2 (6 bases). V was trimmed by 4 bases and J by 3 bases, leaving 19 bases between them. CDR3 length: 17 residues. From germline, CDR1 is MGHRA and CDR2 YSYEKL. The chain's CDR3 is CASSLQPTGGVYNEQFF. The CDR3 nucleotides read TGCGCCAGCAGCCTACAACCCACCGGGGGTGTCTACAATGAGCAGTTCTTC.

The chain couples TRBV10-3 to TRBJ1-5, with D unresolved. The CDR3 is 15 residues long. Trimming left V 3 bases short and J 3 bases short, with 12 bases between. Germline CDR1 reads ENHRY; CDR2 reads SYGVKD. CDR3 region: CAISDRQTHNQPQHF. CDR3 coding DNA: TGTGCCATCAGTGATCGCCAGACCCACAATCAGCCCCAGCATTTT.

This CDR3 reads CASSLSGVGYTF. The CDR3 DNA reads as TGTGCCAGCAGTTTATCAGGGGTCGGCTACACCTTC. This sequence joins TRBV12-3 or TRBV12-4 and TRBJ1-2; D might be TRBD1 (6 bases). V was trimmed by 2 bases and J by 8 bases, leaving 9 bases between them. The CDR3 has 12 amino acids.

The chain has TRBV20-1 and TRBJ2-5, with 11 bases aligning to TRBD2. There are 16 residues in the CDR3. V lost 3 bases and J lost 5; bases outside the gene matches: 11. The germline CDR1 and CDR2 sequences are DFQATT and SNEGSKA (reference sequence). CDR3 residues: CSARPSGGSPQETQYF. Here the CDR3 DNA reads TGCAGTGCTAGGCCTAGCGGGGGGTCCCCCCAGGAGACCCAGTACTTC.

The sample holds many counts of this clonotype. The V call is TRBV5-1, the J call TRBJ1-6; 8 bases line up with TRBD1. The CDR3 contains 17 residues. Germline-derived CDR1 and CDR2 are SGHRS and YFSETQ. The junction had 13 bases not matched to a gene; V was cut back by 5 bases and J by 6 bases. In DNA, the CDR3 is TGCGCCAGCAGAGGAGCAGGGGGCGAAAATTTTAATTCACCCCTCCACTTT. Its protein is CASRGAGGENFNSPLHF.

This clonotype was counted only a few times. The chain employs TRBV6-5 and TRBJ2-3; a weak D match, TRBD1 (5 bases). Germline V gene lookup returns CDR1 MNHEY and CDR2 SVGAGI. The CDR3 contains 15 residues. Trimming stripped 3 bases from V and 2 bases from J, with 12 bases between. CDR3: CASSYRGPHTDTQYF. The CDR3 DNA follows: TGTGCCAGCAGTTATAGGGGCCCCCACACAGATACGCAGTATTTT.